This T cell receptor (beta chain) was found in a study of T cell changes during pregnancy in multiple sclerosis. V gave up 5 bases and J gave up 0 bases, with 24 bases separating them. CDR1 is MDHEN and CDR2 is SYDVKM in the germline V gene. This CDR3 has 19 residues. Assay: immunoSEQ multiplex PCR; the TCRdb copy retains only in-frame clones and omits some. The repertoire consists of tens of thousands of clones, with 93% occurring once and the leading ten covering 3% to 4.5%. Sequenced material: CD8+ T cells from peripheral blood mononuclear cells, taken after pregnancy. The source is a female donor with multiple sclerosis, enrolled in a pregnancy study. The V call is TRBV28, the J call TRBJ2-3, with D perhaps matching TRBD1 (5 bases). CDR3 protein: CASSTPPGAVQSSTDTQYF. DNA of the CDR3: TGTGCCAGCAGTACGCCCCCTGGGGCAGTTCAATCTAGCACAGATACGCAGTATTTT.